This record looks at one T cell receptor beta chain sequence and its context. The CDR3 contains 18 residues. Deletions cut 0 bases from V and 6 bases from J, with 22 bases between. The germline CDR1 and CDR2 sequences are SGHRS and YFSETQ. Treatment given: preoperative locoregional IRX-2 cytokine immunotherapy. The data are from a study of preoperative IRX-2 immunotherapy in early breast cancer. Assay: immunoSEQ multiplex PCR; the TCRdb copy retains only in-frame clones and omits some. Of 40,000 to 45,000 clones listed, around three quarters were seen once; the top ten hold more than 0.9%. This receptor was identified in a human donor with breast cancer. The chain has TRBV5-1 and TRBJ1-5; no definite D call. The source material was tumor tissue, sampled after IRX-2 immunotherapy. The CDR3 DNA reads as TGCGCCAGCAGCTTGGATACGGCAAGCCGCTACCTATTTCAGCCCCAGCATTTT. Translation: CASSLDTASRYLFQPQHF.